This entry lists 9 T cell receptor beta chains sequenced from one sample in a study of T cell clonotyping in hematopoietic cell transplantation. The method was immunoSEQ multiplex PCR; TCRdb's version includes in-frame clones alone and lacks a portion of them. The sample lists about 5,000 clones; 55% to 80% were seen once. The source was PBMCs, collected 100 days after allogeneic stem cell transplant. The receptor source for this set is a female patient in her forties or fifties who had an allogeneic stem cell transplant, so the T cells may come from the graft donor. Some clones in this sample may be carry-over from other donors' samples.

The gene calls are TRBV19 and TRBJ1-1; the D is unclear. Deletions cut 7 bases from V and 0 bases from J, with 21 bases between. Germline loops: CDR1 LNHDA, CDR2 SQIVND (reference sequence). CDR3 length: 17 amino acids. CDR3 DNA sequence: TGTGCCAGTATACCGAAGATGGGGAGGGATCTGAACACTGAAGCTTTCTTT. This gives the protein CASIPKMGRDLNTEAFF.

This chain connects TRBV6-6 to TRBJ2-7; TRBD2 is a possible D gene (6 bases). There are 14 residues in the CDR3. CDR1 is MNHNY, CDR2 SVGAGI, per germline (reference sequence). V was pared by 2 bases and J by 3 bases, with 11 bases between. CDR3 DNA: TGTGCCAGCAGTTACGTGGGAGGTAACTACGAGCAGTACTTC. It codes for CASSYVGGNYEQYF.

The J gene is TRBJ1-1, the V gene TRBV5-5; D not certain. The CDR3 covers 14 residues. The V and J ends lost 4 bases and 0 bases respectively, with 10 bases between them. The V gene's germline CDR1 is SGHKS and CDR2 YYEKEE (reference sequence). The CDR3 loop is CASSLQKMNTEAFF. Here the CDR3 DNA reads TGTGCCAGCAGCCTCCAAAAAATGAACACTGAAGCTTTCTTT.

The J gene is TRBJ2-1, the V gene TRBV7-2; 7 positions agree with TRBD1. The CDR3 has 15 amino acids. Germline CDR1 is SGHTA and CDR2 is FQGNSA. The J segment lost 7 bases and the V segment lost 4 bases, leaving 10 bases of the junction unmatched. In nucleotides, the CDR3 is TGTGCCAGCAGCTCCCGGACAGGCTCGGGTAATGAGCAGTTCTTC. It encodes CASSSRTGSGNEQFF.

The CDR3 loop reads CASSLASKTQYF. The CDR3 DNA reads TGTGCCAGCAGCTTGGCCTCCAAGACCCAGTACTTC. V usage is TRBV5-6 and J usage is TRBJ2-5; unclear D gene. This CDR3 region has 12 residues. Germline V lookup: CDR1 SGHDT, CDR2 YYEEEE. The germline V and J ends were trimmed by 0 bases and 6 bases, with 6 bases remaining between them.

The V gene is TRBV7-2, the J gene TRBJ1-2; D unclear. The CDR3 runs 13 residues. The V and J ends lost 5 bases and 5 bases respectively, with 12 bases between them. Germline lookup yields CDR1 SGHTA and CDR2 FQGNSA. CDR3 DNA sequence: TGTGCCAGCAGCCTGTACCGGTCTTATGGCTACACCTTC. Protein product: CASSLYRSYGYTF.

This clone has a single count. The chain has TRBV5-1 and TRBJ2-2; no reliable D call. Trimming took off 1 base at V and 1 base at J, with 5 bases between the two ends. Germline assignment: CDR1 SGHRS and CDR2 YFSETQ. The CDR3 loop spans 14 amino acids. CDR3 sequence reads: CASSLNQNTGELFF. In DNA, the CDR3 is TGCGCCAGCAGCTTGAATCAGAACACCGGGGAGCTGTTTTTT.

The V call is TRBV7-2, the J call TRBJ2-7; 9 nucleotides line up with TRBD2. The germline V gene has CDR1 SGHTA and CDR2 FQGNSA. V gave up 5 bases and J gave up 4 bases; unmatched junction bases: 6. The CDR3 is 14 amino acids. The CDR3: CASSVLAGSYEQYF. In DNA form, the CDR3 reads TGTGCCAGCAGCGTCCTAGCGGGGTCTTACGAGCAGTACTTC.

The rearrangement uses TRBV2 and TRBJ2-3, with 7 bases aligning to TRBD2. V lost 5 bases, J lost 4 bases, and 12 bases stayed unmatched. The CDR3 loop spans 16 amino acids. Germline V lookup: CDR1 SNHLY, CDR2 FYNNEI. CDR3 loop: CASSFSGGRFSDTQYF. Written as DNA, the CDR3 is TGTGCCAGCAGTTTTTCTGGCGGGAGATTCTCAGATACGCAGTATTTT.